Listed below are T cell receptor beta chains from one sample, sequenced in a study of OX40 agonist ivuxolimab in advanced cancers. Here immunoSEQ multiplex PCR was the method, and the copy in TCRdb shows in-frame clones only, minus some. This repertoire shows tens of thousands of clones, 87% found once; its top ten account for roughly 32%. Specimen: CD4+ or CD8+ T cells sorted from blood, collected in a trial of the OX40 agonist ivuxolimab. The source of these receptors is an adult with an advanced solid tumor such as melanoma, head and neck, liver or kidney cancer. Each CDR3 is given with its conserved first and last residue. D genes are given only for firm matches. Size tells how often a clone was seen (once, few, many) or the class of an expanded clone, and some rows leave it out.

CDR3 length,J gene,clone size,V gene,D gene,CDR3 protein,CDR3 DNA
13,TRBJ2-7,-,TRBV6-1,-,CASSESGPYEQYF,TGTGCCAGCAGTGAATCCGGACCTTACGAGCAGTACTTC
15,TRBJ1-3,-,TRBV7-9,-,CASSPSGDSGNTIYF,TGTGCCAGCAGCCCTTCGGGGGACTCTGGAAACACCATATATTTT
14,TRBJ2-5,-,TRBV6-1,TRBD1,CASSEPQGWETQYF,TGTGCCAGCAGTGAACCACAGGGGTGGGAGACCCAGTACTTC
17,TRBJ2-3,-,TRBV4-2,TRBD2,CASSQGSSGSGPDTQYF,TGTGCCAGCAGCCAGGGGTCTAGCGGGAGTGGCCCAGATACGCAGTATTTT
13,TRBJ1-1,once,TRBV2,TRBD1,CASSGTGPSEAFF,TGTGCCAGCAGTGGGACAGGGCCCTCTGAAGCTTTCTTT
15,TRBJ1-2,once,TRBV5-8,-,CASSSNGRGGYGYTF,TGTGCCAGCAGCTCCAACGGCCGCGGGGGCTATGGCTACACCTTC
15,TRBJ1-6,-,TRBV6-1,-,CASRHPETYNSPLHF,TGTGCCAGCAGGCACCCAGAAACCTATAATTCACCCCTCCACTTT
15,TRBJ2-6,once,TRBV18,-,CASSEAISGANVLTF,TGTGCCAGCTCGGAAGCAATCTCTGGGGCCAACGTCCTGACTTTC
12,TRBJ1-3,-,TRBV6-1,-,CASSNPGNTIYF,TGTGCCAGCAGTAACCCCGGGAACACCATATATTTT
16,TRBJ2-4,-,TRBV28,-,CASSGPYGTGGNIQYF,TGTGCCAGCAGTGGGCCTTATGGGACCGGCGGGAACATTCAGTACTTC
15,TRBJ2-2,-,TRBV4-1,TRBD1,CASSPGQGPSGELFF,TGCGCCAGCAGCCCGGGACAGGGGCCCTCCGGGGAGCTGTTTTTT
15,TRBJ2-7,once,TRBV6-5,TRBD1,CASSYPGQLRYEQYF,TGTGCCAGCAGTTACCCGGGACAGCTACGATACGAGCAGTACTTC
16,TRBJ2-7,-,TRBV18,TRBD1,CASSRSGTGTYYEQYF,TGTGCCAGCTCACGGAGTGGGACAGGGACTTACTACGAGCAGTACTTC
16,TRBJ1-2,-,TRBV4-1,TRBD1,CASSQAIQGANYGYTF,TGCGCCAGCAGCCAGGCTATACAGGGGGCCAACTATGGCTACACCTTC
16,TRBJ1-1,-,TRBV28,-,CASSLWAGPANTEAFF,TGTGCCAGCAGTTTGTGGGCAGGCCCTGCGAACACTGAAGCTTTCTTT
15,TRBJ2-3,-,TRBV18,TRBD2,CASSPPRGGADTQYF,TGTGCCAGCTCACCACCCCGGGGGGGGGCAGATACGCAGTATTTT
15,TRBJ2-5,-,TRBV5-1,-,CASSLVGWGQETQYF,TGCGCCAGCAGCTTGGTCGGGTGGGGTCAAGAGACCCAGTACTTC
16,TRBJ2-5,once,TRBV7-9,TRBD2,CASSLEPAGGMRTQYF,TGTGCCAGCAGCTTAGAGCCAGCGGGGGGGATGCGGACCCAGTACTTC
16,TRBJ2-2,-,TRBV6-6,TRBD2,CASSSTTSGNTGELFF,TGTGCCAGCAGTTCCACGACTAGCGGGAACACCGGGGAGCTGTTTTTT
15,TRBJ2-7,medium-sized,TRBV4-1,-,CASSQSSTGAYEQYF,TGCGCCAGCAGCCAATCGAGTACGGGGGCCTACGAGCAGTACTTC
13,TRBJ2-5,-,TRBV7-8,-,CASRLRVQETQYF,TGTGCCAGCAGGTTAAGGGTACAAGAGACCCAGTACTTC
15,TRBJ1-3,-,TRBV7-2,-,CASSLVGAKGNTIYF,TGTGCCAGCAGCTTAGTCGGAGCTAAAGGAAACACCATATATTTT
15,TRBJ1-1,-,TRBV9,-,CASSAQTGPNTEAFF,TGTGCCAGCAGCGCCCAGACAGGACCGAACACTGAAGCTTTCTTT
15,TRBJ1-4,-,TRBV9,-,CASSVLSGANEKLFF,TGTGCCAGCAGCGTCCTATCCGGGGCTAATGAAAAACTGTTTTTT
13,TRBJ1-1,-,TRBV18,-,CASSPPLNTEAFF,TGTGCCAGCTCACCACCGCTAAACACTGAAGCTTTCTTT
13,TRBJ2-2,once,TRBV29-1,-,CSARLVQGGELFF,TGCAGCGCCAGACTAGTTCAGGGCGGGGAGCTGTTTTTT
15,TRBJ2-1,-,TRBV6-5,TRBD2,CASSYATSGRNEQFF,TGTGCCAGCAGTTACGCGACTAGCGGGAGGAATGAGCAGTTCTTC
18,TRBJ2-3,-,TRBV7-3,TRBD1,CASSARDRGTISTDTQYF,TGTGCCAGCAGCGCCCGGGACAGGGGGACTATTAGCACAGATACGCAGTATTTT
14,TRBJ1-2,-,TRBV5-1,-,CASSFGPPNYGYTF,TGCGCCAGCAGCTTCGGGCCCCCAAACTATGGCTACACCTTC
14,TRBJ2-5,-,TRBV5-1,-,CASSSGRAQETQYF,TGCGCCAGCAGCTCGGGACGGGCCCAAGAGACCCAGTACTTC
15,TRBJ1-1,-,TRBV6-1,-,CASNKGDSLRTEAFF,TGTGCCAGCAACAAGGGCGACAGCCTGAGGACTGAAGCTTTCTTT
14,TRBJ2-3,-,TRBV5-4,TRBD2,CASSSRGGGDTQYF,TGTGCCAGCAGCTCACGGGGGGGTGGAGATACGCAGTATTTT
13,TRBJ1-1,once,TRBV29-1,TRBD1,CSVETGGYTEAFF,TGCAGCGTTGAAACAGGGGGCTATACTGAAGCTTTCTTT
13,TRBJ1-5,-,TRBV6-1,-,CASTTLRGQPQHF,TGTGCCAGCACTACGCTTAGGGGTCAGCCCCAGCATTTT
15,TRBJ2-3,once,TRBV6-1,TRBD2,CASRLSGVEADTQYF,TGTGCCAGCAGACTTAGCGGGGTAGAAGCAGATACGCAGTATTTT